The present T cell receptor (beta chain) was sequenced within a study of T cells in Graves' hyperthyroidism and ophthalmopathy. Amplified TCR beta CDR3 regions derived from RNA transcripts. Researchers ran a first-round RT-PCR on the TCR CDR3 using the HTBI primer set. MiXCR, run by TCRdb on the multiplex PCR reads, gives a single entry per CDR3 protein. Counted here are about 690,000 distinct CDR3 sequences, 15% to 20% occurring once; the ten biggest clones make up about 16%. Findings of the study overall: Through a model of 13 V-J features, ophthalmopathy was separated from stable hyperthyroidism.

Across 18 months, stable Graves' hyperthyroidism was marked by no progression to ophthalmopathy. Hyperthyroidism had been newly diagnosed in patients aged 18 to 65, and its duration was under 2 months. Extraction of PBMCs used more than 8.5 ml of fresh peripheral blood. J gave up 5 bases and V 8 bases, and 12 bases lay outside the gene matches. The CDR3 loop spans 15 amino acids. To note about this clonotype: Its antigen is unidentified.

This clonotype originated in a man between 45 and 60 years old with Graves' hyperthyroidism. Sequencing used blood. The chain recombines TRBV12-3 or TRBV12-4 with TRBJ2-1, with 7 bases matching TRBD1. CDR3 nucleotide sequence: TGTGCCAGCTCACCCTTCGGACAGGACGACAATGAGCAGTTCTTC. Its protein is CASSPFGQDDNEQFF.